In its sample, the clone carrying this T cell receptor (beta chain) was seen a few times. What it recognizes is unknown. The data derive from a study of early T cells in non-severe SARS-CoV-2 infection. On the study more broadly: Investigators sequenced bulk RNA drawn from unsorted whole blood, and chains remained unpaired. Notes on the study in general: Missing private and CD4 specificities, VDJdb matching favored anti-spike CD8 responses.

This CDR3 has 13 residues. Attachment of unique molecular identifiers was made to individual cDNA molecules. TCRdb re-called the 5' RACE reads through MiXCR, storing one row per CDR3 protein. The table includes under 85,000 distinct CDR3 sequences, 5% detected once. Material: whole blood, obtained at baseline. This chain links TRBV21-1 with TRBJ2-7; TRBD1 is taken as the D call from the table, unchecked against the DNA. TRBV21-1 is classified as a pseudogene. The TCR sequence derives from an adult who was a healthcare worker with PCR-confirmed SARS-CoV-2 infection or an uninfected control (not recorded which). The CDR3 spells CASSTGTGFEQYF. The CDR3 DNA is TGTGCCAGCAGCACCGGGACAGGGTTCGAGCAGTACTTC.